Reported below is one T cell receptor beta chain. The clone's antigen remains unknown. Per-base quality was not reported, and no clone a single base away is much larger than it. The sample is drawn from a study of identifying expanded T cells in peripheral blood (dated by TCRdb to the late 2010s). As for the study more broadly: Separate aliquots of the same genomic DNA pool were sequenced to produce technical replicates, and four replicates were compared in pairs.

The CDR3 has 16 amino acids, counting the end cysteine and phenylalanine. Of the read, only the CDR3 DNA is kept; its 48 bases are in frame from base 1. CDR1 and CDR2, looked up from the germline V gene, are LGHNA and YSLEER. V trim: 0 bases; J trim: 4 bases; unmatched bases: 9. During the collection period, no infections or other immune events were recorded for the healthy donors. Blood repertoires from healthy donors were used as a training cohort for calibrating time-dependent variance in a beta-binomial model of differential abundance of T-cell clones. The training cohort comprised roughly ten healthy donors, 3 female and 7 male. Donor ages ranged from roughly 29 to 64 years, with an average of around 43 years. Obtained from a commercial supplier, whole blood was collected from each healthy donor at three time points set two to three weeks apart. Genomic DNA was extracted from unsorted whole blood for immunosequencing.

TCRbeta CDR3 regions were profiled with the immunoSEQ Assay using bias-controlled multiplex PCR amplification of genomic DNA. Per the authors' processing: To quantify the absolute abundance of each unique TCRbeta CDR3 region, the sequences were collapsed and filtered. Differential abundance was assessed using a binomial (Fisher-equivalent) model and a beta-binomial model in which time-dependent variance fitted from healthy donors was added. Any clone with fewer than 5 combined templates was excluded, and a clone was called differentially abundant if its Benjamini-Hochberg FDR was below 0.01. In the beta-binomial model, variance was expressed as a function of the total template count across the two samples, in the form v = (b*log(k)+a)^2. Held by TCRdb, this immuneACCESS table contains in-frame sequences only and omits some clones. Under half of the omission traces to an unresolved V gene where checked; the cause of the rest is unknown. That table is the source of V, J and clone size, and D and trimming were worked out from the DNA. In this sample the table shows around 100,000 clones, 80% to 90% of which occur a single time. Clones ranked in the top ten supply roughly 15% of the sample.

Study-level results and caveats: The authors expected biological variance in healthy repertoires might increase further over much longer intervals such as months to years. Both the number of clones called differentially abundant and the false-positive rate were significantly reduced by the beta-binomial model across all healthy-donor time intervals. Variance in clone template counts between approximately two-week samples significantly increased with total template count across all healthy donors. The binomial model flagged around 1.2 differentially abundant clones between technical replicates but approximately 16 over around two weeks and 18 to 20 over approximately 4 weeks.

The sequence links TRBV4-3 to TRBJ2-7, with 7 bases aligning to TRBD1. This clonotype originated in a person aged 18-69 years in good health. Specimen: blood. The CDR3 in this case is CASSQDNRGQFYEQYF. The DNA sequence is TGCGCCAGCAGCCAAGATAACAGGGGTCAGTTTTACGAGCAGTACTTC.